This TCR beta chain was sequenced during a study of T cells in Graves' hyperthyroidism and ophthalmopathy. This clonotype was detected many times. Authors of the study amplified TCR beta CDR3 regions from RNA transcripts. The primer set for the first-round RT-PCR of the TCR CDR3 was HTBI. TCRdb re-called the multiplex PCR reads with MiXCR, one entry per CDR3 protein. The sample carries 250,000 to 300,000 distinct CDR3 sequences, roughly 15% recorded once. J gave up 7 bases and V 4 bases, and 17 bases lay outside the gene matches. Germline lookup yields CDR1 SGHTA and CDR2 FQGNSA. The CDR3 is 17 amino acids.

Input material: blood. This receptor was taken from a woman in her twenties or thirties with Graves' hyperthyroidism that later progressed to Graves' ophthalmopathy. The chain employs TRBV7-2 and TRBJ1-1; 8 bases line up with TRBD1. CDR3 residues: CASSSRPNGTGQFEAFF. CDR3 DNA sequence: TGTGCCAGCAGCTCAAGACCAAACGGGACAGGTCAATTTGAAGCTTTCTTT.